Presented here are 27 T cell receptor beta chains from one specimen sequenced in a study of blood T cell repertoires in COVID-19. Method: immunoSEQ multiplex PCR; TCRdb's copy keeps in-frame clones and lacks some. The sample has 150,000 to 200,000 clones; 88% are singletons. Sequencing was carried out using PBMCs or T cells enriched from blood (not recorded which). The receptors shown here come from a woman younger than 35 who had recovered from COVID-19.

The chain's CDR3 is CASSLGQGDYGYTF. In DNA, the CDR3 is TGTGCCAGCAGCTTAGGACAGGGAGACTATGGCTACACCTTC. The chain joins TRBV7-9 to TRBJ1-2; 7 positions match TRBD1. Trimming at V came to 1 base and at J to 3 bases, leaving 2 bases not matched to a gene. The CDR3 is 14 amino acids. The V gene's germline CDR1 is SEHNR and CDR2 FQNEAQ (reference sequence).

This clone was seen a few times. This CDR3 is CASSPRTSGSLSEQYF. In DNA form, the CDR3 reads TGCGCCAGCAGCCCCAGGACTAGCGGGAGCTTAAGCGAGCAGTACTTC. This rearrangement joins TRBV5-1 to TRBJ2-7, with 13 nucleotides matching TRBD2. This CDR3 spans 16 amino acids. CDR1 and CDR2 from the germline V gene are SGHRS and YFSETQ. J lost 6 bases, V lost 4 bases, and 10 bases had no gene match.

This clone appeared once. This CDR3 reads CASSLVFGGDAYEQYF. CDR3 nucleotide sequence: TGCGCCAGCAGCTTGGTTTTTGGGGGGGACGCCTACGAGCAGTACTTC. The genes are TRBV5-1 and TRBJ2-7, with 7 bases that match TRBD2. The J segment lost 2 bases and the V segment lost 0 bases, leaving 8 bases of the junction unmatched. The CDR3 is made up of 16 amino acids. The germline V gene encodes CDR1 SGHRS and CDR2 YFSETQ. The full variable domain, rest sourced from reference TRBV5-1 and TRBJ2-7, is KAGVTQTPRYLIKTRGQQVTLSCSPISGHRSVSWYQQTPGQGLQFLFEYFSETQRNKGNFPGRFSGRQFSNSRSEMNVSTLELGDSALYLCASSLVFGGDAYEQYFGPGTRLTVT.

This sequence joins TRBV4-3 and TRBJ2-4; TRBD2 matches 10 bases. Germline V gene sequence: CDR1 LGHNA, CDR2 YSLEER. The length of the CDR3 is 20 residues. The V and J ends lost 1 base and 0 bases, in that order; junction bases with no gene match: 12. The CDR3 reads CASSQVRSAGGMLAKNIQYF. CDR3 DNA: TGCGCCAGCAGCCAAGTCCGATCAGCGGGGGGGATGCTAGCCAAAAACATTCAGTACTTC.

Regarding this clone: Other DNA sequences of this sample code for an identical CDR3. The rearrangement links TRBV28 to TRBJ1-1; 8 bases fit TRBD1. This CDR3 spans 14 amino acids. CDR1 MDHEN and CDR2 SYDVKM come from the germline V gene. V lost 2 bases and J lost 5; bases outside the gene matches: 4. The CDR3: CASSLGTGGTEAFF. The CDR3 DNA reads TGTGCCAGCAGTTTAGGGACAGGAGGGACTGAAGCTTTCTTT.

This sequence joins TRBV5-1 and TRBJ2-7; maybe TRBD2 (5 bases). Germline CDR1 is SGHRS and CDR2 is YFSETQ. The CDR3 loop spans 12 amino acids. The V and J ends lost 6 bases and 7 bases respectively, with 14 bases between them. CDR3: CASTNPPGEQYF. For the CDR3, the DNA is TGCGCCAGCACCAACCCCCCGGGGGAGCAGTACTTC.

This sequence joins TRBV2 and TRBJ2-3; 8 nucleotides align to TRBD2. Germline values: CDR1 SNHLY, CDR2 FYNNEI. The CDR3 is made up of 19 amino acids. Trimming cost V 7 bases and J 2 bases; bases outside gene matches: 20. The CDR3 region has the DNA TGTGCCAGCACTACCCTTTCGGGAGGGCCGGGGATCTACACAGATACGCAGTATTTT. Residues: CASTTLSGGPGIYTDTQYF.

The chain combines TRBV28 with TRBJ1-1, with D hard to call. Germline CDR1 is MDHEN and CDR2 is SYDVKM. V gave up 5 bases and J gave up 0 bases, with 7 bases separating them. The CDR3 extends over 13 amino acids. The chain's CDR3 is CASSPNLNTEAFF. CDR3 DNA: TGTGCCAGCAGTCCCAATTTGAACACTGAAGCTTTCTTT.

This rearrangement joins TRBV7-9 to TRBJ1-2, with TRBD1 matching over 8 bases. V gave up 5 bases and J gave up 4 bases; unmatched junction bases: 6. This CDR3 has 14 amino acids. CDR1 and CDR2 (germline): SEHNR, FQNEAQ (reference sequence). This CDR3 reads CASSMPTGAYGYTF. The CDR3 DNA reads TGTGCCAGCAGCATGCCGACAGGGGCCTATGGCTACACCTTC.

The chain couples TRBV6-5 to TRBJ2-7; D possibly corresponds to TRBD2 (6 bases). V lost 7 bases and J lost 4, with 11 bases in between. This CDR3 has 12 residues. Germline V gene sequence: CDR1 MNHEY, CDR2 SVGAGI. Here the CDR3 DNA reads TGTGCCAGCAAAGATGGGAGGTACGAGCAGTACTTC. This gives the protein CASKDGRYEQYF.

The chain combines TRBV28 with TRBJ2-7, with D possibly matching TRBD1 (5 bases). The CDR3 totals 13 residues. V lost 4 bases, J lost 6 bases, and 13 bases lay in between. Germline CDR1 MDHEN, CDR2 SYDVKM. The CDR3 loop reads CASSSPDSFEQYF. In DNA form, the CDR3 reads TGTGCCAGCAGTTCACCTGACAGCTTCGAGCAGTACTTC. Drawing the rest from reference TRBV28 and TRBJ2-7, the complete variable domain is DVKVTQSSRYLVKRTGEKVFLECVQDMDHENMFWYRQDPGLGLRLIYFSYDVKMKEKGDIPEGYSVSREKKERFSLILESASTNQTSMYLCASSSPDSFEQYFGPGTRLTVT.

This chain joins TRBV20-1 and TRBJ1-1, with D unresolved. Germline loops: CDR1 DFQATT, CDR2 SNEGSKA (reference sequence). This CDR3 region has 11 residues. V lost 4 bases to trimming and J lost 4 bases, with 7 bases between them. CDR3 coding DNA: TGCAGTGCTAACTCGTCCACTGAAGCTTTCTTT. Amino acid sequence: CSANSSTEAFF.

This chain joins TRBV7-6 and TRBJ2-7; 7 bases line up with TRBD1. V lost 5 bases and J lost 3; bases outside the gene matches: 13. Germline lookup yields CDR1 SGHVS and CDR2 FNYEAQ. CDR3 length: 16 residues. CDR3 nucleotides: TGTGCCAGCAGCAACTTTCCGACAGGGAAACACTACGAGCAGTACTTC. Its translation is CASSNFPTGKHYEQYF.

The J gene is TRBJ1-3, the V gene TRBV19; the match to TRBD1 covers 11 bases. The germline V gene encodes CDR1 LNHDA and CDR2 SQIVND (reference sequence). The CDR3 is 17 residues long. Losses at the gene ends were 7 bases for V and 2 bases for J; bases not matched to a gene: 10. DNA for the CDR3: TGTGCCAGTACTAAAAGACGGGACAGGGGGACTGGAAACACCATATATTTT. Protein sequence: CASTKRRDRGTGNTIYF.

The rearrangement uses TRBV28 and TRBJ1-5; D is unclear. V lost 5 bases and J lost 3, with 11 bases in between. The germline CDR1 and CDR2 sequences are MDHEN and SYDVKM. This CDR3 is built from 14 residues. The CDR3 DNA reads TGTGCCAGCAGTCTCGGGAGATACAATCAGCCCCAGCATTTT. It encodes CASSLGRYNQPQHF. Based on the CDR3 plus reference TRBV28 and TRBJ1-5, the full variable domain is DVKVTQSSRYLVKRTGEKVFLECVQDMDHENMFWYRQDPGLGLRLIYFSYDVKMKEKGDIPEGYSVSREKKERFSLILESASTNQTSMYLCASSLGRYNQPQHFGDGTRLSIL.

Concerning this clone itself: The sample contains more than one DNA sequence encoding this CDR3. The chain is built from TRBV19 and TRBJ2-7; D may be TRBD2 (5 bases). The germline CDR1 and CDR2 sequences are LNHDA and SQIVND (reference sequence). This CDR3 has 14 amino acids. Trimming shortened V by 3 bases and J by 2 bases, and 11 bases separated the two germline ends. The CDR3 sequence is CASSIRGRTYEQYF. The CDR3 bases are TGTGCCAGTAGTATCAGAGGGAGAACCTACGAGCAGTACTTC.

This clone has just one count. The chain combines TRBV5-8 with TRBJ2-3, with D possibly TRBD2 on 6 matching bases. The germline V gene encodes CDR1 SGHTS and CDR2 YDEGEE. V gave up 4 bases and J gave up 0 bases, with 12 bases separating them. CDR3 length: 15 residues. This CDR3 is CASSRRGVSTDTQYF. In DNA, the CDR3 is TGTGCCAGCAGCCGGCGCGGGGTTAGCACAGATACGCAGTATTTT.

This clone was observed a handful of times. CDR3 protein: CASSALAGAVYEQYF. For the CDR3, the DNA is TGTGCCAGCAGCGCATTAGCGGGAGCGGTTTACGAGCAGTACTTC. The gene calls are TRBV9 and TRBJ2-7; 9 bases are shared with TRBD2. The CDR3 runs 15 residues. Germline lookup yields CDR1 SGDLS and CDR2 YYNGEE. The V gene end was trimmed by 3 bases and the J gene end by 4 bases; junction bases not matched to a gene: 8. The full variable domain, completed using reference TRBV9 and TRBJ2-7, is DSGVTQTPKHLITATGQRVTLRCSPRSGDLSVYWYQQSLDQGLQFLIQYYNGEERAKGNILERFSAQQFPDLHSELNLSSLELGDSALYFCASSALAGAVYEQYFGPGTRLTVT.

The genes are TRBV2 and TRBJ2-3; 7 nucleotides match TRBD1. V lost 6 bases and J lost 10; bases outside the gene matches: 10. The CDR3 has 13 residues. CDR1 and CDR2 from the germline V gene are SNHLY and FYNNEI. CDR3: CASRTSDRPPQYF. In DNA form, the CDR3 reads TGTGCCAGCAGGACCTCGGACAGGCCCCCGCAGTATTTT.

The chain couples TRBV4-3 to TRBJ2-7; TRBD1 is a possible D gene (6 bases). CDR1 and CDR2 from the germline V gene are LGHNA and YSLEER. This CDR3 spans 15 amino acids. The V gene lost 1 base and the J gene lost 3 bases, with 13 bases spanning the gap. The CDR3, as DNA: TGCGCCAGCAGCCAAGTTTCGGGCAGGGGCTACGAGCAGTACTTC. This sequence encodes CASSQVSGRGYEQYF.

The CDR3: CASSAGLVYEQYF. The CDR3 bases are TGTGCCAGCTCAGCGGGACTCGTCTACGAGCAGTACTTC. The chain links TRBV18 to TRBJ2-7; a weak D match, TRBD2 (6 bases). Germline CDR1 reads KGHSH; CDR2 reads LQKENI. Trimming pared 5 bases from V and 3 bases from J, leaving 11 bases between. The CDR3 runs 13 residues.

This rearrangement joins TRBV6-5 to TRBJ2-7; D may be TRBD1 (6 bases). From germline, CDR1 is MNHEY and CDR2 SVGAGI. The CDR3 extends over 12 amino acids. Trimming stripped 8 bases from V and 3 bases from J, with 11 bases between. The CDR3 region has the DNA TGTGCCAGCTTAGGACAGAACTACGAGCAGTACTTC. Encoded protein: CASLGQNYEQYF.

V usage is TRBV28 and J usage is TRBJ1-2, with unresolved D. The length of the CDR3 is 14 residues. V was pared by 4 bases and J by 0 bases, with 9 bases between. Germline CDR1 MDHEN, CDR2 SYDVKM. In DNA form, the CDR3 reads TGTGCCAGCAGTTCACCCGGGGCTAACTATGGCTACACCTTC. This codes for CASSSPGANYGYTF.

The chain carries TRBV14 and TRBJ1-2; possibly TRBD1 for D (5 bases). The CDR3 has 13 amino acids. V shed 5 bases and J shed 8 bases, with 15 bases lying between them. Per germline, CDR1 SGHDN and CDR2 FVKESK. CDR3 sequence reads: CASSVLGAGGYTF. CDR3 bases: TGTGCCAGCAGCGTGCTAGGGGCCGGGGGCTACACCTTC. The variable domain in full, with the rest retrieved from reference TRBV14 and TRBJ1-2, is EAGVTQFPSHSVIEKGQTVTLRCDPISGHDNLYWYRRVMGKEIKFLLHFVKESKQDESGMPNNRFLAERTGGTYSTLKVQPAELEDSGVYFCASSVLGAGGYTFGSGTRLTVV.

V gene TRBV24-1 combines with J gene TRBJ2-3; perhaps TRBD2 as D (6 bases). CDR1 and CDR2 from the germline V gene are KGHDR and SFDVKD. CDR3 length equals 16 residues. The V end was cut by 0 bases, the J end by 3 bases, with 12 bases between. CDR3 in amino acids: CATSDLSGGSTDTQYF. In nucleotides, the CDR3 is TGTGCCACCAGTGATTTGTCCGGGGGATCGACAGATACGCAGTATTTT.

The genes are TRBV6-5 and TRBJ2-5, with 8 bases that match TRBD1. Germline loops: CDR1 MNHEY, CDR2 SVGAGI. The CDR3 has 16 amino acids. The J segment lost 5 bases and the V segment lost 0 bases, leaving 8 bases of the junction unmatched. CDR3 coding DNA: TGTGCCAGCAGTTACTCGGCCCAGGGGGCTCAGGAGACCCAGTACTTC. As protein: CASSYSAQGAQETQYF.

The chain is built from TRBV4-1 and TRBJ2-2; 10 nucleotides agree with TRBD2. CDR1 is MGHRA, CDR2 YSYEKL, per germline. The CDR3 covers 16 residues. Trimming took 1 base from V and 4 from J; bases not matched to a gene: 3. Here the CDR3 DNA reads TGCGCCAGCAGCCAAGTGTTAGCGGGAGGCACCGGGGAGCTGTTTTTT. Translation gives CASSQVLAGGTGELFF.